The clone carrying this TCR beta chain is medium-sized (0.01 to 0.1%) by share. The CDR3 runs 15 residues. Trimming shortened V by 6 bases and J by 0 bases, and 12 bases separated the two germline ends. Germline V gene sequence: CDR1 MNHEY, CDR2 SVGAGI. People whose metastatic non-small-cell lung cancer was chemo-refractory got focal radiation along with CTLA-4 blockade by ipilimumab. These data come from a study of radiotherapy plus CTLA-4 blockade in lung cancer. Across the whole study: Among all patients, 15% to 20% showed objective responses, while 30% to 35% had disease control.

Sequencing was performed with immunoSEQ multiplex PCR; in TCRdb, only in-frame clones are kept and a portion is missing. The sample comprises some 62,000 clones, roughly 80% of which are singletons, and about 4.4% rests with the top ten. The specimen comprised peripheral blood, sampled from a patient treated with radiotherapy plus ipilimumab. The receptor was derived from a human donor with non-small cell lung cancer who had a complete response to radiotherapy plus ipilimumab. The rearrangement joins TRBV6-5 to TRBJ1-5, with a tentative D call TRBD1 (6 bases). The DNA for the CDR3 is TGTGCCAGCAGGCCAACAGGGAATAGCAATCAGCCCCAGCATTTT. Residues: CASRPTGNSNQPQHF.